This entry lists 32 T cell receptor beta chains sequenced from one sample in a study of shared clonotypes between healthy human individuals. Produced via immunoSEQ multiplex PCR; TCRdb's table is partial and in-frame only. The sample comprises some 1 million clones, roughly 80% of which are singletons, and roughly 1.4% rests with the top ten. Sequenced sample: memory CD4+ T cells sorted from blood. Subset defined: CD45RA-negative fraction. These receptors were taken from a man aged 18 to 30 in good health.

This chain uses TRBV7-9 with TRBJ1-5; no firm D call. Trimming removed 3 bases from V and 3 bases from J, with 9 bases in between. The germline V gene encodes CDR1 SEHNR and CDR2 FQNEAQ (reference sequence). The CDR3 runs to 14 residues. Written as DNA, the CDR3 is TGTGCCAGCAGCTTTTCGGAAACCAATCAGCCCCAGCATTTT. Encoded protein: CASSFSETNQPQHF.

As to this clone: This sample also contains other DNA sequences that code for the same CDR3. The chain is built from TRBV6-6 and TRBJ2-7, with D hard to call. The CDR3 has 12 residues. Looked up from germline, CDR1 is MNHNY and CDR2 is SVGAGI (reference sequence). V was trimmed by 2 bases and J by 0 bases, leaving 2 bases between them. CDR3 DNA sequence: TGTGCCAGCAGTTACAGCTCCTACGAGCAGTACTTC. This codes for CASSYSSYEQYF.

The V gene is TRBV7-3, the J gene TRBJ1-2; 7 bases match TRBD1. The germline V gene has CDR1 SGHTA and CDR2 FQGTGA. The CDR3 is 14 amino acids. The trim removed 5 bases at V and 1 base at J, leaving 4 bases unmatched. The CDR3, as DNA: TGTGCCAGCAGCCCCGACAGGGATAACTATGGCTACACCTTC. This gives the protein CASSPDRDNYGYTF.

Regarding this clone: A single base separates this from a much larger clone, so it may be a read error. This sequence joins TRBV9 and TRBJ1-1; D remains unclear. There are 12 residues in the CDR3. Trimming pared 5 bases from V and 1 base from J, leaving 6 bases between. Germline lookup yields CDR1 SGDLS and CDR2 YYNGEE. CDR3 region: CASSEQNTEAFF. CDR3 coding DNA: TGTGCCAGCAGTGAGCAGAACACTGAAGCTTTCTTT.

About this clone: This sample includes further DNA sequences coding for the same CDR3. The gene calls are TRBV2 and TRBJ1-2; 9 nucleotides agree with TRBD1. CDR3 size: 12 residues. The trim removed 5 bases at V and 8 bases at J, leaving 3 bases unmatched. Germline V gene data show CDR1 as SNHLY and CDR2 as FYNNEI. CDR3 amino acids: CASSRDRVGYTF. In DNA form, the CDR3 reads TGTGCCAGCAGTCGGGACAGGGTCGGCTACACCTTC. The variable domain in full, with the rest retrieved from reference TRBV2 and TRBJ1-2, is EPEVTQTPSHQVTQMGQEVILRCVPISNHLYFYWYRQILGQKVEFLVSFYNNEISEKSEIFDDQFSVERPDGSNFTLKIRSTKLEDSAMYFCASSRDRVGYTFGSGTRLTVV.

The chain couples TRBV9 to TRBJ2-3; 11 bases line up with TRBD2. The V gene's germline CDR1 is SGDLS and CDR2 YYNGEE. The trim removed 7 bases at V and 5 bases at J, leaving 3 bases unmatched. The CDR3 extends over 13 amino acids. This chain's CDR3 is CASGLAGGDTQYF. The DNA for the CDR3 is TGTGCCAGCGGCCTAGCGGGAGGAGATACGCAGTATTTT.

The gene calls are TRBV9 and TRBJ2-1; no definite D call. CDR3 length: 16 residues. Per the germline V gene, CDR1 is SGDLS and CDR2 is YYNGEE. Between the trimmed V and J ends, which lost 0 bases and 1 base, there was a span of 11 bases. The CDR3 reads CASSVEPLGSYNEQFF. The CDR3 DNA follows: TGTGCCAGCAGCGTAGAGCCATTAGGGTCCTACAATGAGCAGTTCTTC.

The chain carries TRBV19 and TRBJ1-1, with 7 bases identical to TRBD1. The CDR3 is made up of 15 amino acids. V trimming: 4 bases; J trimming: 3 bases; junction bases outside the gene matches: 8. Germline values: CDR1 LNHDA, CDR2 SQIVND (reference sequence). CDR3 region: CASSTDRVKYTEAFF. The CDR3 DNA is TGTGCCAGTAGTACCGACAGGGTTAAGTACACTGAAGCTTTCTTT.

The chain is built from TRBV28 and TRBJ2-1; D gene unclear. The CDR3 contains 12 residues. The ends were cut back, 4 bases at V and 10 bases at J, with 11 bases in the middle. Germline CDR1 reads MDHEN; CDR2 reads SYDVKM. CDR3 nucleotide sequence: TGTGCCAGCAGTTCCCGGTCCTGGGAGCAGTTCTTC. Residues: CASSSRSWEQFF.

The rearrangement links TRBV7-9 to TRBJ1-1; weak D call: TRBD1 (6 bases). This CDR3 is built from 14 residues. Germline CDR1 SEHNR, CDR2 FQNEAQ (reference sequence). The ends were cut back, 5 bases at V and 4 bases at J, with 14 bases in the middle. The CDR3, as DNA: TGTGCCAGCAGCCGCACAGGGTCGGTCACTGAAGCTTTCTTT. Residues: CASSRTGSVTEAFF.

The V call is TRBV5-1, the J call TRBJ1-1, with 9 positions matching TRBD1. Germline V gene data show CDR1 as SGHRS and CDR2 as YFSETQ. This CDR3 contains 16 residues. Trimming at V came to 4 bases and at J to 1 base, leaving 8 bases not matched to a gene. CDR3 nucleotide sequence: TGCGCCAGCAGCCCCTACAGGGGGCGGGAGAACACTGAAGCTTTCTTT. Its translation: CASSPYRGRENTEAFF.

This chain connects TRBV4-1 to TRBJ1-4; 8 bases line up with TRBD1. CDR3 length equals 19 residues. The V gene's germline CDR1 is MGHRA and CDR2 YSYEKL. V trimming: 0 bases; J trimming: 3 bases; junction bases outside the gene matches: 12. The CDR3 spells CASSQDRGTGGRPNEKLFF. The CDR3 DNA sequence: TGCGCCAGCAGCCAAGATCGGGGAACAGGGGGGCGGCCTAATGAAAAACTGTTTTTT.

The chain carries TRBV7-9 and TRBJ1-1; D not resolved. Germline V gene lookup returns CDR1 SEHNR and CDR2 FQNEAQ (reference sequence). Trimming pared 1 base from V and 6 bases from J, leaving 12 bases between. The CDR3 is 14 residues long. Written as DNA, the CDR3 is TGTGCCAGCAGCTTAGTGGCGGGATTCTCTGAAGCTTTCTTT. Translation: CASSLVAGFSEAFF.

The chain joins TRBV6-4 to TRBJ2-2; D is unclear. The germline CDR1 and CDR2 sequences are MRHNA and SNTAGT. The CDR3 extends over 14 amino acids. V lost 4 bases to trimming and J lost 3 bases, with 9 bases between them. CDR3 sequence reads: CASSVNTYTGELFF. The CDR3 nucleotides read TGTGCCAGCAGTGTGAACACCTACACCGGGGAGCTGTTTTTT.

J is TRBJ2-1 and V is TRBV6-1, with a tentative D call TRBD2 (5 bases). Trimming removed 3 bases at V and 0 bases at J, with 9 bases between. The CDR3 is made up of 15 amino acids. Germline CDR1 is MNHNS and CDR2 is SASEGT. CDR3 loop: CASSETIPSYNEQFF. CDR3 nucleotides: TGTGCCAGCAGTGAGACTATTCCCTCCTACAATGAGCAGTTCTTC.

The gene calls are TRBV2 and TRBJ1-1; D unresolved. Germline V gene sequence: CDR1 SNHLY, CDR2 FYNNEI. V was cut by 0 bases and J by 11 bases, with 13 bases left in between. The CDR3 is 13 residues long. For the CDR3, the DNA is TGTGCCAGCAGTGAAGCGCTTCGGACCGCGGCTTTCTTT. As protein: CASSEALRTAAFF.

The chain has TRBV2 and TRBJ2-7; tentatively, D is TRBD2 (5 bases). The germline V and J ends were trimmed by 5 bases and 10 bases, with 15 bases remaining between them. Per germline, CDR1 SNHLY and CDR2 FYNNEI. The CDR3 covers 12 residues. CDR3 nucleotides: TGTGCCAGCAGTTTCCTTCAGGCGGGCCAGTACTTC. It encodes CASSFLQAGQYF.

The V and J genes are TRBV5-1 and TRBJ2-5; perhaps TRBD1 as D (5 bases). The CDR3 length is 15 residues. V lost 4 bases, J lost 1 base, and 14 bases lay in between. The germline CDR1 and CDR2 sequences are SGHRS and YFSETQ. The CDR3 here is CASSDGHLSQETQYF. CDR3 coding DNA: TGCGCCAGCAGCGATGGACACTTAAGCCAAGAGACCCAGTACTTC.

The genes are TRBV19 and TRBJ2-4; maybe TRBD1 (6 bases). This CDR3 spans 15 amino acids. The germline gives CDR1 LNHDA, CDR2 SQIVND (reference sequence). V shed 0 bases and J shed 2 bases, with 8 bases lying between them. In DNA, the CDR3 is TGTGCCAGTAGTATAGAGGGGGCGACCAAAAACATTCAGTACTTC. This gives the protein CASSIEGATKNIQYF.

The chain has TRBV18 and TRBJ1-5, with TRBD1 matching over 10 bases. CDR1 KGHSH and CDR2 LQKENI come from the germline V gene. V lost 4 bases to trimming and J lost 6 bases; unmatched junction nucleotides: 6. This CDR3 contains 15 residues. CDR3 sequence: CASSLSGTGAQPQHF. The DNA of the CDR3 is TGTGCCAGCTCACTGTCCGGGACAGGGGCTCAGCCCCAGCATTTT.

The chain carries TRBV5-4 and TRBJ2-7, with 8 bases that match TRBD1. Germline values: CDR1 SGHNT, CDR2 YYREEE (reference sequence). With 3 bases clipped from V and 6 bases from J, the junction kept 8 bases outside the gene matches. CDR3 length equals 14 residues. The CDR3 protein is CASSSLTGASEQYF. The CDR3 nucleotides read TGTGCCAGCAGCTCGCTGACAGGGGCAAGCGAGCAGTACTTC.

The CDR3 spells CSVTYGNTDTQYF. The CDR3 nucleotides are TGCAGCGTTACTTACGGGAACACAGATACGCAGTATTTT. The chain combines TRBV29-1 with TRBJ2-3; D might be TRBD2 (5 bases). Germline V gives CDR1 SQVTM, CDR2 ANQGSEA. V dropped 5 bases and J dropped 2 bases, with 11 bases sitting between them. The CDR3 length is 13 residues.

The V call is TRBV7-3, the J call TRBJ1-6, with D uncertain. Between the trimmed V and J ends, which lost 0 bases and 10 bases, there was a span of 10 bases. The germline CDR1 and CDR2 sequences are SGHTA and FQGTGA. The CDR3 is 14 amino acids. The CDR3 sequence: CASSLTAGGSPLHF. The CDR3 bases are TGTGCCAGCAGCTTAACGGCGGGCGGCTCACCCCTCCACTTT.

V gene TRBV5-1 combines with J gene TRBJ1-1; a weak D match, TRBD1 (5 bases). CDR3 size: 15 residues. The germline V gene encodes CDR1 SGHRS and CDR2 YFSETQ. The ends were cut back, 1 base at V and 1 base at J, with 11 bases in the middle. The CDR3 protein is CASSLPGPGNTEAFF. CDR3 nucleotides: TGCGCCAGCAGCTTGCCGGGGCCTGGGAACACTGAAGCTTTCTTT.

This chain links TRBV19 with TRBJ2-5; the match to TRBD2 covers 8 bases. The CDR3 is 13 amino acids. J gave up 3 bases and V 6 bases, and 3 bases lay outside the gene matches. Germline V gene data show CDR1 as LNHDA and CDR2 as SQIVND (reference sequence). CDR3 DNA: TGTGCCAGTAGGCTAGCGGGCAAAGAGACCCAGTACTTC. Translating gives CASRLAGKETQYF. The full variable domain, with the rest looked up from reference TRBV19 and TRBJ2-5, is DGGITQSPKYLFRKEGQNVTLSCEQNLNHDAMYWYRQDPGQGLRLIYYSQIVNDFQKGDIAEGYSVSREKKESFPLTVTSAQKNPTAFYLCASRLAGKETQYFGPGTRLLVL.

Written as DNA, the CDR3 is TGTGCCGCAGGAGTCAGGGGGGCGACCCAGTACTTC. Encoded protein: CAAGVRGATQYF. The gene calls are TRBV28 and TRBJ2-5, with D maybe TRBD1 (7 bases). The CDR3 sequence is 12 residues long. Trimming pared 11 bases from V and 7 bases from J, leaving 17 bases between. Germline CDR1 and CDR2: MDHEN and SYDVKM.

This chain joins TRBV7-8 and TRBJ2-3; D not certain. The ends were cut back, 8 bases at V and 6 bases at J, with 9 bases in the middle. CDR1 SGHVS and CDR2 FQNEAQ come from the germline V gene. The CDR3 runs to 11 residues. In nucleotides, the CDR3 is TGTGCCAGCGCCCTGGGGGATACGCAGTATTTT. Amino acids: CASALGDTQYF.

This sequence joins TRBV18 and TRBJ1-1; perhaps TRBD1 as D (5 bases). CDR1 and CDR2 from the germline V gene are KGHSH and LQKENI. The CDR3 is made up of 14 amino acids. Trimming removed 6 bases at V and 4 bases at J, with 15 bases between. The CDR3, as DNA: TGTGCCAGCTCCCGCGACAGTGCCTCCACTGAAGCTTTCTTT. It specifies CASSRDSASTEAFF.

About this clone itself: The junction differs from germline at one of its ends, possibly a read error. The V call is TRBV7-9, the J call TRBJ1-1; a weak D match, TRBD1 (5 bases). The length of the CDR3 is 14 residues. Germline CDR1 SEHNR, CDR2 FQNEAQ (reference sequence). CDR3 amino acids: CASSQEGSNTEAFF. The CDR3 coding sequence is TGCGCCAGCAGCCAAGAGGGGAGCAACACTGAAGCTTTCTTT.

The V and J genes are TRBV6-1 and TRBJ1-2; D gene ambiguous. Germline-derived CDR1 and CDR2 are MNHNS and SASEGT. The V and J ends lost 0 bases and 2 bases respectively, with 10 bases between them. This CDR3 has 15 residues. CDR3 sequence: CASSEAIKGNYGYTF. The CDR3 DNA is TGTGCCAGCAGTGAAGCTATCAAGGGCAACTATGGCTACACCTTC.

V is TRBV7-8 and J is TRBJ2-7; TRBD2 agrees at 9 bases. Germline loops: CDR1 SGHVS, CDR2 FQNEAQ. This CDR3 comprises 17 residues. With V trimmed by 5 bases and J by 2 bases, 13 bases remained unmatched. CDR3 nucleotides: TGTGCCAGCAGCCCAGAAGGGACTAGCTTCTCGGCCTACGAGCAGTACTTC. It is translated as CASSPEGTSFSAYEQYF.

The V gene is TRBV5-1, the J gene TRBJ1-1, with D possibly TRBD1 on 5 matching bases. Per the germline V gene, CDR1 is SGHRS and CDR2 is YFSETQ. This CDR3 spans 14 amino acids. Trimming took off 4 bases at V and 8 bases at J, with 18 bases between the two ends. CDR3 in amino acids: CASSLRLDKLEAFF. For the CDR3, the DNA is TGCGCCAGCAGCCTGAGGTTGGACAAGCTAGAAGCTTTCTTT.